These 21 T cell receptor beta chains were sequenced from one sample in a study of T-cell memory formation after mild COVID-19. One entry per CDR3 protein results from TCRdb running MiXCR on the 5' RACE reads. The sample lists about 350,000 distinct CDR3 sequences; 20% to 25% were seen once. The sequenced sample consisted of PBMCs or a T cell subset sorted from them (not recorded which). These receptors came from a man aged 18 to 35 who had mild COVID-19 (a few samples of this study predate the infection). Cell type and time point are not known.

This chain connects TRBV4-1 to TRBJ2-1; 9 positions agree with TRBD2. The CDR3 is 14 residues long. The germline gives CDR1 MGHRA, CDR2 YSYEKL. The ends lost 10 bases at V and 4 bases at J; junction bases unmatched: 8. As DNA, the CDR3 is TGCGCCACCAAGGCGGGGGGGGAGTACAATGAGCAGTTCTTC. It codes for CATKAGGEYNEQFF.

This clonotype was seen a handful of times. DNA for the CDR3: TGTGCCAGCAGCTTAGGTTCGACGGGAAATGAGCAGTTCTTC. This codes for CASSLGSTGNEQFF. J is TRBJ2-1 and V is TRBV11-3; D is possibly TRBD2 (5 bases). Germline values: CDR1 SGHNT, CDR2 YENEEA. The CDR3 is 14 residues long. Trimming removed 1 base at V and 7 bases at J, with 11 bases between.

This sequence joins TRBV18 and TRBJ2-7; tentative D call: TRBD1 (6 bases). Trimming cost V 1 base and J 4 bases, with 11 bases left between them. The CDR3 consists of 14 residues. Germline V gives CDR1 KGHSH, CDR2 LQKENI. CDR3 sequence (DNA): TGTGCCAGCTCACCACTACAGGGAATATACGAGCAGTACGTC. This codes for CASSPLQGIYEQYV.

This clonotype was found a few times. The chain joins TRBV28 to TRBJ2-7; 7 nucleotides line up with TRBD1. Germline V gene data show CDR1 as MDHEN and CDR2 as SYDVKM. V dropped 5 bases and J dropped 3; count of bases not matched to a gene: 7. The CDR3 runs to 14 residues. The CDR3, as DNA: TGTGCCAGCAGTGCCCCGACAGGGAACTACGAGCAGTACGTC. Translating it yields CASSAPTGNYEQYV.

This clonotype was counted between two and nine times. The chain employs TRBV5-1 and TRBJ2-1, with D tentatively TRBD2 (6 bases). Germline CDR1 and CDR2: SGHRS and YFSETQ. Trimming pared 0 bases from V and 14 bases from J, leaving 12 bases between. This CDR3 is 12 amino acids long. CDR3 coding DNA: TGCGCCAGCAGCTTGGAGGCGGGAAGCAAGTTCTTC. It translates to CASSLEAGSKFF.

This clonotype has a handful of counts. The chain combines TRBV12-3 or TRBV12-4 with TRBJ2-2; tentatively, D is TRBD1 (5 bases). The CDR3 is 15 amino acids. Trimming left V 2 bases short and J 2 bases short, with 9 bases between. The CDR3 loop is CASSLQGPNTGELFF. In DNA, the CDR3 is TGTGCCAGCAGTTTACAGGGTCCTAACACCGGGGAGCTGTTTTTT.

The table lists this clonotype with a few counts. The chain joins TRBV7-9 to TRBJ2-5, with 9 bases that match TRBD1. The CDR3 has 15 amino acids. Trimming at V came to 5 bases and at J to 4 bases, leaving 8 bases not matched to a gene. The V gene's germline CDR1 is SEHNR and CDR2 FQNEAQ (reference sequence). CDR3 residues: CASSPDRGWRETQYF. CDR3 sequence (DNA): TGTGCCAGCAGCCCCGACAGGGGGTGGCGAGAGACCCAGTACTTC.

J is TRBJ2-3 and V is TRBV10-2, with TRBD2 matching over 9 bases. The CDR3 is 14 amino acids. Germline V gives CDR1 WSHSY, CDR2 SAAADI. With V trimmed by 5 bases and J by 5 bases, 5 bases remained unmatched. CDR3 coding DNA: TGCGCCAGCAGTTTTGGCGGGGGGGAAGATACGCAGTATTTT. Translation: CASSFGGGEDTQYF.

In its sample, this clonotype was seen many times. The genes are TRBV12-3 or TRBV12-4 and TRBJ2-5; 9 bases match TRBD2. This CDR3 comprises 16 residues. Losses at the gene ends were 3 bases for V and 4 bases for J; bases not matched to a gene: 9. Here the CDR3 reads CASSLWRGGVLETQYF. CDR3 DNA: TGTGCCAGCAGTTTGTGGCGGGGGGGCGTCTTAGAGACCCAGTACTTC.

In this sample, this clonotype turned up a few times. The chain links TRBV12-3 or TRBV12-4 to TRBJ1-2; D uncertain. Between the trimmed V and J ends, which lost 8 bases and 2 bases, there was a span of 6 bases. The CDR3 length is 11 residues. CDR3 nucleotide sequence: TGTGCCAGCGGGTTAAACTATGGCTACACCTTC. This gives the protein CASGLNYGYTF.

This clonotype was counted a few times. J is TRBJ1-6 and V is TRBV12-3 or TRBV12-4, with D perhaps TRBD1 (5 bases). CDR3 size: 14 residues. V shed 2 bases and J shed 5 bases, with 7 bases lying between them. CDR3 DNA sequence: TGTGCCAGCAGTTTAATACAGGATAATTCACCCCTCCACTTT. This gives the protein CASSLIQDNSPLHF.

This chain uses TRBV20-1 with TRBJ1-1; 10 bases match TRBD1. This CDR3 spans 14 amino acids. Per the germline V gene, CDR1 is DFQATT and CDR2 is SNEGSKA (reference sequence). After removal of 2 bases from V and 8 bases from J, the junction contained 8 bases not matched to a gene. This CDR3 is CSARHRTGGAEAFF. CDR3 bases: TGCAGTGCTAGACACCGGACAGGGGGAGCCGAAGCTTTCTTT.

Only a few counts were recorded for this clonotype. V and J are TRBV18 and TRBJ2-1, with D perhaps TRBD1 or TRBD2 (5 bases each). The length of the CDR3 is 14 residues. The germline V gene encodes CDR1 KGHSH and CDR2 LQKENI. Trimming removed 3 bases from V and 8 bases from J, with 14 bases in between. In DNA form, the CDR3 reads TGTGCCAGCTCACCCGGGACCATTTTGTATGAGCAGTTCTTC. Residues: CASSPGTILYEQFF.

The CDR3 reads CASSQDSMNTEAFF. The CDR3 DNA reads as TGCGCCAGCAGCCAAGACAGCATGAACACTGAAGCTTTCTTT. The chain employs TRBV5-1 and TRBJ1-1; maybe TRBD1 (5 bases). CDR1 and CDR2 (germline): SGHRS, YFSETQ. V lost 4 bases and J lost 0, with 10 bases in between. The CDR3 is 14 residues long.

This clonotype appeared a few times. The CDR3 protein is CASSLDGGQDTQYF. The CDR3 DNA reads as TGCGCCAGCAGCTTGGACGGGGGCCAGGATACGCAGTATTTT. The rearrangement joins TRBV5-1 to TRBJ2-3; D is tentatively TRBD1 or TRBD2 (6 bases each). Looked up from germline, CDR1 is SGHRS and CDR2 is YFSETQ. Trimming took off 0 bases at V and 6 bases at J, with 11 bases between the two ends. The CDR3 totals 14 residues. Using reference TRBV5-1 and TRBJ2-3 for the parts outside the CDR3, the full variable domain is KAGVTQTPRYLIKTRGQQVTLSCSPISGHRSVSWYQQTPGQGLQFLFEYFSETQRNKGNFPGRFSGRQFSNSRSEMNVSTLELGDSALYLCASSLDGGQDTQYFGPGTRLTVL.

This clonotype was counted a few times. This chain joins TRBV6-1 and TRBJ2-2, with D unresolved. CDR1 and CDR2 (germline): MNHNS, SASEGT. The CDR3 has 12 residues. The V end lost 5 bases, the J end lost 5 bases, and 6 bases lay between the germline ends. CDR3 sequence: CASSRETGELFF. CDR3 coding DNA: TGTGCCAGCAGTAGGGAAACCGGGGAGCTGTTTTTT.

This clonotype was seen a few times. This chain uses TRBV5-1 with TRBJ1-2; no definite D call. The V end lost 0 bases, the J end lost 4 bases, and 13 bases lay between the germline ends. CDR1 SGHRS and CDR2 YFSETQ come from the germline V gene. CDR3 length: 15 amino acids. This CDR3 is CASSLAPVGAYGYTF. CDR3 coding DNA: TGCGCCAGCAGCTTGGCCCCTGTAGGAGCCTATGGCTACACCTTC.

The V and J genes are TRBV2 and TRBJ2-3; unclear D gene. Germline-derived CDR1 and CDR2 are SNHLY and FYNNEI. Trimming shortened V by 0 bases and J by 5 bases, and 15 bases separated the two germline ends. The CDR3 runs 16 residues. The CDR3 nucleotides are TGTGCCAGCAGTGAAGCATCGCAGGCCGGTGGAGATACGCAGTATTTT. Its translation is CASSEASQAGGDTQYF.

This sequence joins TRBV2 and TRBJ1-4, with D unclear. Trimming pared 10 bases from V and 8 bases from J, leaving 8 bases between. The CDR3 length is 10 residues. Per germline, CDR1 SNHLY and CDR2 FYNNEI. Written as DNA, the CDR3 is TGTGCCACCGGTGGAGAAAAACTGTTTTTT. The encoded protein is CATGGEKLFF. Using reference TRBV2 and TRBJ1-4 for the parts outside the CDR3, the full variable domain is EPEVTQTPSHQVTQMGQEVILRCVPISNHLYFYWYRQILGQKVEFLVSFYNNEISEKSEIFDDQFSVERPDGSNFTLKIRSTKLEDSAMYFCATGGEKLFFGSGTQLSVL.

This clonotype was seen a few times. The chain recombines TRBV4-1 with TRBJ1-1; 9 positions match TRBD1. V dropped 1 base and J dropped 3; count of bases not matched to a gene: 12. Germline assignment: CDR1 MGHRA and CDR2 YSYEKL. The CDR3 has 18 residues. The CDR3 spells CASSQAPWTGDPYTEAFF. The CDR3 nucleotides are TGCGCCAGCAGCCAAGCCCCATGGACAGGGGACCCCTACACTGAAGCTTTCTTT.

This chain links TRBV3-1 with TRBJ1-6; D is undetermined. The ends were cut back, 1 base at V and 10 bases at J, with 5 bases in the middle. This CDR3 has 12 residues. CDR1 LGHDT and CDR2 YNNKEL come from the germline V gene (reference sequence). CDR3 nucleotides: TGTGCCAGCAGCCAAGTTTTGTCACCCCTCCACTTT. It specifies CASSQVLSPLHF.